The text below deals with one TCR beta chain. Its specificity is not known. Some clones are missing from TCRdb's copy, which holds only in-frame ones; the method was immunoSEQ multiplex PCR. The sample carries about 130,000 clones, about nine tenths recorded once. This CDR3 contains 16 residues. In germline, CDR1 is KGHSY, CDR2 FQNENV. Trimming removed 4 bases from V and 2 bases from J, with 17 bases in between. The data derive from a study of OX40 agonist ivuxolimab in advanced cancers. Study conclusions and caveats: On average, CD8+ T cells had more expanded clones than CD4+.

The material was CD4+ or CD8+ T cells sorted from blood, obtained in a trial of the OX40 agonist ivuxolimab. This rearrangement joins TRBV16 to TRBJ1-2; possible D gene TRBD1, 6 bases. The receptor's source is an adult with an advanced solid tumor such as melanoma, head and neck, liver or kidney cancer. The CDR3 reads CASSRYRDTPNYGYTF. DNA of the CDR3: TGTGCCAGCAGCCGTTACCGGGACACCCCAAACTATGGCTACACCTTC.